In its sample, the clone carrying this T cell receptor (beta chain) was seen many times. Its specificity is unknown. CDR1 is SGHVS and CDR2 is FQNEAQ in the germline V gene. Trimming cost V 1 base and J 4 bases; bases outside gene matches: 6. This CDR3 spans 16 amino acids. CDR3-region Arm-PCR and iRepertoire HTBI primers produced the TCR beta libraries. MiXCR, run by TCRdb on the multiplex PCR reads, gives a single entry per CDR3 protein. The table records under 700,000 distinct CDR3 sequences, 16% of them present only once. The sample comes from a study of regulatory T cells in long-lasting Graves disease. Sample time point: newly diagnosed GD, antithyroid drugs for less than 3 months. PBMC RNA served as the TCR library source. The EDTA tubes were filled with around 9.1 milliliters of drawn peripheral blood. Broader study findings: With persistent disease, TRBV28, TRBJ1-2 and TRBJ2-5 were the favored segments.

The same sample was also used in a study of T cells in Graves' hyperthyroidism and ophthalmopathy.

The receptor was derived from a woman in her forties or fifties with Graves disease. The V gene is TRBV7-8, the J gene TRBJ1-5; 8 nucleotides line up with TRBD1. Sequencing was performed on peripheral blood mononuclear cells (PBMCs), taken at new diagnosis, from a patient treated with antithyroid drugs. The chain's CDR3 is CASSLEANRGNQPQHF. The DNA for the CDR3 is TGTGCCAGCAGCTTAGAGGCTAACAGGGGGAATCAGCCCCAGCATTTT.